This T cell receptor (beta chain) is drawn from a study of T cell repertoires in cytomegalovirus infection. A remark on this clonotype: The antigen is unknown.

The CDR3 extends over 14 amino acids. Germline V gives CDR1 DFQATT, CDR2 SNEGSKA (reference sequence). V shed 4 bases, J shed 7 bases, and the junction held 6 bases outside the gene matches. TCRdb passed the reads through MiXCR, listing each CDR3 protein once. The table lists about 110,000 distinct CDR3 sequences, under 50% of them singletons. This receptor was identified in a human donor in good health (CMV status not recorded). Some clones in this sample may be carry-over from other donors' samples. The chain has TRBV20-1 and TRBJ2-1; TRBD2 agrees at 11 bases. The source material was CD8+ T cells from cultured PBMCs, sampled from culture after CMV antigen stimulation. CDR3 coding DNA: TGCAGTGCTACCGGGACTAGCGGTAGGAATGAGCAGTTCTTC. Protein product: CSATGTSGRNEQFF.